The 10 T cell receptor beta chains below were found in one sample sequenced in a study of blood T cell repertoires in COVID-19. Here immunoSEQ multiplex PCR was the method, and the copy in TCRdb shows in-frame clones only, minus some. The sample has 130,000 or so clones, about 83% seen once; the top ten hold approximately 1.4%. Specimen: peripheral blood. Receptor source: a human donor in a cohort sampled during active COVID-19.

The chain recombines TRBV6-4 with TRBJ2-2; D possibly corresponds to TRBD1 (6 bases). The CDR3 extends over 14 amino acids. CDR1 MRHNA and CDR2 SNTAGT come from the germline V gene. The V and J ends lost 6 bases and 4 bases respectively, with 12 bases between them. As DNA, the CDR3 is TGTGCCAGCAGAACAGGGTCTGGCACCGGGGAGCTGTTTTTT. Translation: CASRTGSGTGELFF.

CDR3 DNA: TGTGCCAGTAGTACCCAGGGGGCAGGAACGAACACTGAAGCTTTCTTT. Its protein is CASSTQGAGTNTEAFF. The chain combines TRBV19 with TRBJ1-1; 8 nucleotides agree with TRBD1. Per germline, CDR1 LNHDA and CDR2 SQIVND (reference sequence). J gave up 1 base and V 4 bases, and 8 bases lay outside the gene matches. This CDR3 spans 16 amino acids.

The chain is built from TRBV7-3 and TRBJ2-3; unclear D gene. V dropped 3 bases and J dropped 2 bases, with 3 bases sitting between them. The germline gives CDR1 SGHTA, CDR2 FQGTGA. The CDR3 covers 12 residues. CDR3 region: CASSFNTDTQYF. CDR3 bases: TGTGCCAGCAGCTTCAACACAGATACGCAGTATTTT.

CDR3: CASSYPGTSNTGELFF. CDR3 DNA: TGTGCCAGCAGTTACCCCGGGACTTCGAACACCGGGGAGCTGTTTTTT. The rearrangement uses TRBV6-5 and TRBJ2-2; the D gene is possibly TRBD2 (6 bases). Germline V gene lookup returns CDR1 MNHEY and CDR2 SVGAGI. V was pared by 2 bases and J by 0 bases, with 10 bases between. The CDR3 runs 16 residues.

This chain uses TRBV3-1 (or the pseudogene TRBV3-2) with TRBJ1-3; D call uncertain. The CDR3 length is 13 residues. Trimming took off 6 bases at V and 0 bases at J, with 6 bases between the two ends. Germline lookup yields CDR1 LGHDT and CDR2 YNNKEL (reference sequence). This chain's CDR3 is CASRLSSGNTIYF. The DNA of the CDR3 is TGTGCCAGCAGACTAAGCTCTGGAAACACCATATATTTT.

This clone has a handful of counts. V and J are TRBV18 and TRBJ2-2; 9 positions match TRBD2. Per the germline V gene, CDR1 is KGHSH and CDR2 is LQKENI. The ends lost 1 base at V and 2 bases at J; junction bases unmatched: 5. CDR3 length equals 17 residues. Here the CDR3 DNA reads TGTGCCAGCTCACCACAATCTAGCGGGATTAACACCGGGGAGCTGTTTTTT. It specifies CASSPQSSGINTGELFF.

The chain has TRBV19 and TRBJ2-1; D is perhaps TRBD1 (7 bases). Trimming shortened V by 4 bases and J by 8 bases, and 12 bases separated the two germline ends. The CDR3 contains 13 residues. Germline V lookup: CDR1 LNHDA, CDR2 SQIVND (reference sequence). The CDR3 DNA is TGTGCCAGTAGTAATCAGGGGGGCGATGAGCAGTTCTTC. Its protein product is CASSNQGGDEQFF. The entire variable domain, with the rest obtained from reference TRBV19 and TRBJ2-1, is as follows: DGGITQSPKYLFRKEGQNVTLSCEQNLNHDAMYWYRQDPGQGLRLIYYSQIVNDFQKGDIAEGYSVSREKKESFPLTVTSAQKNPTAFYLCASSNQGGDEQFFGPGTRLTVL.

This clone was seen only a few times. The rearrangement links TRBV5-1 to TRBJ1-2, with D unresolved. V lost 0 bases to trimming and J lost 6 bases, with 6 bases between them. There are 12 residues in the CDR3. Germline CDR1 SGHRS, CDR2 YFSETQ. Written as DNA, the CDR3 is TGCGCCAGCAGCTTGGGCCAGGATGGCTACACCTTC. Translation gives CASSLGQDGYTF.

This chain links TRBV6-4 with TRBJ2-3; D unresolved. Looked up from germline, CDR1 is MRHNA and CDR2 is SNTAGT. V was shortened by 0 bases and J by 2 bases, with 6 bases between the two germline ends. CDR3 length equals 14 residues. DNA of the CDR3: TGTGCCAGCAGTGACTCGGCCCCCACAGATACGCAGTATTTT. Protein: CASSDSAPTDTQYF.

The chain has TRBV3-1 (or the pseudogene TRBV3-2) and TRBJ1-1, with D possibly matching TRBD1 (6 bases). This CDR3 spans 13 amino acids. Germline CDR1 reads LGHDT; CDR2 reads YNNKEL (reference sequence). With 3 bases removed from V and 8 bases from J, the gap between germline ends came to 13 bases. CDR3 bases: TGTGCCAGCAGCCAGAGCTCCGGGACAGAAGCTTTCTTT. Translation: CASSQSSGTEAFF.